This record concerns one T cell receptor beta chain sequence. The sample is drawn from a study of OX40 agonist ivuxolimab in advanced cancers. The length of the CDR3 is 15 residues. V was pared by 1 base and J by 4 bases, with 14 bases between. Germline CDR1 SNHLY, CDR2 FYNNEI. TCRdb's table, derived via immunoSEQ multiplex PCR, lists solely in-frame clones and lacks some. The profile shows 20,000 to 25,000 clones, less than 90% of them singletons. The genes are TRBV2 and TRBJ2-7; D ambiguous. The input for sequencing was CD4+ or CD8+ T cells sorted from blood, taken in a trial of the OX40 agonist ivuxolimab. The sequence was obtained from an adult with an advanced solid tumor such as melanoma, head and neck, liver or kidney cancer. The CDR3 nucleotides read TGTGCCAGCAGTGAAGGCCCTCCGACGCGTTACGAGCAGTACTTC. It codes for CASSEGPPTRYEQYF.